This TCR beta chain was retrieved from a study of shared clonotypes between healthy human individuals. Germline assignment: CDR1 SGHAT and CDR2 FQNNGV. Trimming took 1 base from V and 3 from J; bases not matched to a gene: 9. The CDR3 extends over 17 amino acids. Each subset's genomic DNA was shared equally among a number of immunoSEQ plates. Method: immunoSEQ multiplex PCR; TCRdb's copy keeps in-frame clones and lacks some. The repertoire includes some 1 million clones, 60% to 80% of them detected once, and around 1.5% sits in the top ten. This clone was detected once. The sequence came from a man younger than 35 in good health. The source material was memory CD4+ T cells sorted from blood. Documented subset: CD45RA-negative fraction. The genes are TRBV11-2 and TRBJ2-7; 10 bases fit TRBD2. CDR3 loop: CASSLAASGGRYYEQYF. In nucleotides, the CDR3 is TGTGCCAGCAGCTTAGCGGCTAGCGGGGGCAGGTACTACGAGCAGTACTTC. Drawing the rest from reference TRBV11-2 and TRBJ2-7, the complete variable domain is EAGVAQSPRYKIIEKRQSVAFWCNPISGHATLYWYQQILGQGPKLLIQFQNNGVVDDSQLPKDRFSAERLKGVDSTLKIQPAKLEDSAVYLCASSLAASGGRYYEQYFGPGTRLTVT.